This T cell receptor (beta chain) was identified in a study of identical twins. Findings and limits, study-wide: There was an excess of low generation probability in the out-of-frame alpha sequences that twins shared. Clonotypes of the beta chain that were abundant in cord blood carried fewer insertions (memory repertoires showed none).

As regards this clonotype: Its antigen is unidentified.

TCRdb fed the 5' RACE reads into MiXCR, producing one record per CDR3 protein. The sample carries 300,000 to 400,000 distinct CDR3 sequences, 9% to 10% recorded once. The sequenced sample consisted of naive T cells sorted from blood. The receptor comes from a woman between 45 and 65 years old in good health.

CDR3 amino acids: CATSDPQGAGMNEQFF. The CDR3 bases are TGTGCCACCAGTGACCCTCAGGGGGCGGGCATGAATGAGCAGTTCTTC. This chain links TRBV24-1 with TRBJ2-1; TRBD1 matches 8 bases. Germline V CDR1 and CDR2: KGHDR, SFDVKD. V trimming: 4 bases; J trimming: 7 bases; junction bases outside the gene matches: 11. The CDR3 contains 16 residues.